This T cell receptor beta chain was recorded in a study of blood T cell repertoires in COVID-19. Study-wide background: Sites across the United States, Italy and Spain contributed samples from acute and convalescent COVID-19.

Generated by immunoSEQ multiplex PCR, the TCRdb table keeps only in-frame clones and is missing some. The data hold 200,000 to 300,000 clones, with 88% observed a single time. CDR3 length: 15 amino acids. Losses at the gene ends were 5 bases for V and 0 bases for J; bases not matched to a gene: 5. From germline, CDR1 is ENHRY and CDR2 SYGVKD. The rearrangement joins TRBV10-3 to TRBJ2-7; TRBD1 agrees at 9 bases. The TCR originated in a woman in her forties with acute COVID-19. The sequenced material came from PBMCs or T cells enriched from blood (not recorded which). The CDR3 bases are TGTGCCATCAGTCCGACAGGGGGAATCTCCTACGAGCAGTACTTC. It specifies CAISPTGGISYEQYF.